One T cell receptor (beta chain) is described in this entry. The antigen remains unidentified. Clones were read by immunoSEQ multiplex PCR, and TCRdb kept only the in-frame ones, dropping some. The table shows 900,000 to 1,200,000 clones, with 75% to 85% occurring only once. This CDR3 has 13 residues. From germline, CDR1 is SSHAT and CDR2 FNYEAQ (reference sequence). V trimming: 5 bases; J trimming: 7 bases; junction bases outside the gene matches: 1. The sample belongs to a study of shared clonotypes between healthy human individuals. Overall study results and limits: Approximately 5% was the fraction of naive CD4 clonotypes found shared across four donors.

The clonotype originates from a man aged 18 to 30 in good health. Some clones in this sample may be carry-over from other donors' samples. The genes are TRBV7-7 and TRBJ2-2; 10 bases are shared with TRBD2. The sequenced sample consisted of memory CD4+ T cells from PBMCs. The subset here: CD45RA-negative fraction. The CDR3 protein is CASSPSGSGELFF. In nucleotides, the CDR3 is TGTGCCAGCAGCCCTAGCGGGAGCGGGGAGCTGTTTTTT.